These T cell receptor beta chains were read from a single sample in a study of shared clonotypes between healthy human individuals. The method was immunoSEQ multiplex PCR; TCRdb's version includes in-frame clones alone and lacks a portion of them. The profile shows under 750,000 clones, 72% of them singletons. Source material: memory CD4+ T cells sorted from blood. Receptor source: a woman aged 25-40 years in good health. The CDR3 runs from the conserved cysteine through the conserved F or W. The D gene is left open where the match is weak. Expanded clones get a size class; other rows say once, few or many, or leave the size out.

j_gene | d_gene | abundance | v_gene | CDR3aa | CDR3nt
TRBJ2-4 | - | - | TRBV7-2 | CASSPNPDGIQYF | TGTGCCAGCAGCCCCAACCCTGACGGCATTCAGTACTTC
TRBJ1-4 | TRBD1 | - | TRBV27 | CASKTGGEKLFF | TGTGCCAGCAAGACAGGGGGTGAAAAACTGTTTTTT
TRBJ2-5 | - | - | TRBV9 | CASSKSGSRETQYF | TGTGCCAGCAGCAAGTCGGGGAGTAGAGAGACCCAGTACTTC
TRBJ2-2 | - | - | TRBV9 | CASSVGVRANTGELFF | TGTGCCAGCAGCGTAGGGGTCAGGGCGAACACCGGGGAGCTGTTTTTT
TRBJ2-3 | - | - | TRBV19 | CASSIDGQGADTQYF | TGTGCCAGTAGTATAGATGGGCAGGGAGCAGATACGCAGTATTTT
TRBJ2-7 | TRBD2 | few | TRBV28 | CASSWGGTSGRASEQYF | TGTGCCAGCAGTTGGGGGGGGACTAGCGGGAGGGCCTCCGAGCAGTACTTC
TRBJ1-2 | TRBD1 | few | TRBV2 | CASTPSTGVLSGYTF | TGTGCCAGCACCCCCTCGACAGGGGTCCTCTCTGGCTACACCTTC
TRBJ1-4 | - | - | TRBV28 | CASSLIQFREKLFF | TGTGCCAGCAGTTTAATACAGTTCCGTGAAAAACTGTTTTTT
TRBJ2-2 | - | once | TRBV27 | CASRLTFPGELFF | TGTGCCAGCAGGCTAACTTTTCCCGGGGAGCTGTTTTTT
TRBJ2-7 | TRBD2 | - | TRBV30 | CATSGSYEQYF | TGTGCGACTAGCGGTTCCTACGAGCAGTACTTC
TRBJ2-7 | TRBD1 | - | TRBV6-1 | CASRSGQGVGEQYF | TGTGCCAGCAGATCGGGACAGGGCGTCGGCGAGCAGTACTTC
TRBJ2-1 | - | - | TRBV28 | CASSRPQSLSSYNEQFF | TGTGCCAGCAGTCGACCCCAAAGCCTTAGCTCCTACAATGAGCAGTTCTTC
TRBJ2-6 | - | - | TRBV19 | CASSTRPGRSSASTGANVLTF | TGTGCCAGTAGTACCCGACCGGGACGAAGTTCCGCCTCGACTGGGGCCAACGTCCTGACTTTC
TRBJ2-7 | - | once | TRBV28 | CASMVGSQHEQYF | TGTGCCAGCATGGTAGGGTCCCAGCACGAGCAGTACTTC
TRBJ1-2 | - | - | TRBV5-4 | CASSLEDYGYTF | TGTGCCAGCAGCTTGGAGGACTATGGCTACACCTTC
TRBJ2-1 | TRBD2 | few | TRBV7-9 | CASSIGTRYNEQFF | TGTGCCAGCAGCATCGGGACTAGGTATAATGAGCAGTTCTTC
TRBJ2-3 | TRBD1 | - | TRBV7-2 | CASSLQTGIDTQYF | TGTGCCAGCAGCTTACAGACAGGGATAGATACGCAGTATTTT
TRBJ2-1 | - | - | TRBV19 | CASSVGTESYNEQFF | TGTGCCAGTAGTGTTGGGACCGAGAGCTACAATGAGCAGTTCTTC
TRBJ2-7 | - | - | TRBV14 | CASSQSGTAFGILF | TGTGCCAGCAGCCAAAGCGGGACAGCTTTCGGAATACTTTTC
TRBJ2-7 | - | few | TRBV9 | CASSVTDRTYEQYF | TGTGCCAGCAGCGTAACTGACCGGACCTACGAGCAGTACTTC
TRBJ1-5 | TRBD1 | - | TRBV7-9 | CASSATGPNQPQHF | TGTGCCAGCAGCGCGACAGGGCCCAATCAGCCCCAGCATTTT
TRBJ2-7 | - | - | TRBV19 | CASSLWGTSYEQYF | TGTGCCAGTAGCCTTTGGGGAACCTCCTACGAGCAGTACTTC
TRBJ2-5 | TRBD2 | once | TRBV5-4 | CASSLELAVKETQYF | TGTGCCAGCAGCTTGGAACTAGCGGTCAAAGAGACCCAGTACTTC
TRBJ1-2 | - | - | TRBV27 | CASTPAGRGSGYTF | TGTGCCAGCACCCCCGCGGGCAGGGGAAGTGGCTACACCTTC
TRBJ2-5 | - | many | TRBV27 | CASSSLTSGQETQYF | TGTGCCAGCAGTTCGCTAACCTCCGGACAAGAGACCCAGTACTTC
TRBJ2-3 | - | - | TRBV4-2 | CASSQETTGADTQYF | TGTGCCAGCAGCCAAGAAACTACAGGAGCAGATACGCAGTATTTT
TRBJ1-4 | - | many | TRBV2 | CASSRARGEKLFF | TGTGCCAGCAGCCGGGCCCGAGGGGAAAAACTGTTTTTT
TRBJ2-3 | TRBD2 | - | TRBV5-1 | CASSTGLAGDLSTDTQYF | TGCGCCAGCAGTACGGGACTAGCGGGAGATCTCAGCACAGATACGCAGTATTTT
TRBJ2-3 | TRBD2 | - | TRBV18 | CASSPLSGMGTDTQYF | TGTGCCAGCTCACCACTTAGCGGGATGGGCACAGATACGCAGTATTTT